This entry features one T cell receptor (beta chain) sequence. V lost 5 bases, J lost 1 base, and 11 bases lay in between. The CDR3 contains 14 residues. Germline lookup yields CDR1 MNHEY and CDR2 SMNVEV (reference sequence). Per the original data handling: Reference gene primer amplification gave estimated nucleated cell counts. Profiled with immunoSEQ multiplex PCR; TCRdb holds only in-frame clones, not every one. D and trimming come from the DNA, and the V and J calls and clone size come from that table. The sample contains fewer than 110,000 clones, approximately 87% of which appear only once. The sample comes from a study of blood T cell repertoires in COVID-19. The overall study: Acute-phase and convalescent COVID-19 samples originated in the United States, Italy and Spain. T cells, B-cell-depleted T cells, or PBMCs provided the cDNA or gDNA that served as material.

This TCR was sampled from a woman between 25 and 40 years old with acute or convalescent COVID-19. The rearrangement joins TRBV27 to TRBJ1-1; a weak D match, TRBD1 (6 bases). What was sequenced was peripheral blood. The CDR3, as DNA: TGTGCCAGCAGTATCAGGGGTCAGAACACTGAAGCTTTCTTT. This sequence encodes CASSIRGQNTEAFF.